Each of the 27 T cell receptor beta chains below was sequenced from the same sample in a study of technical replicates of blood from four donors. TCRdb's copy holds only in-frame clones and misses some; the assay was immunoSEQ multiplex PCR. Of 70,000 to 95,000 clones in the sample, around 93% were seen once. The material sequenced was T cells isolated from PBMCs. Every receptor here comes from a human donor in good health.

The chain employs TRBV9 and TRBJ1-3; D perhaps matches TRBD1 (6 bases). The CDR3 totals 16 residues. Trimming left V 0 bases short and J 1 base short, with 11 bases between. Germline V gene lookup returns CDR1 SGDLS and CDR2 YYNGEE. The CDR3 sequence is CASSVARTASGNTIYF. The CDR3 bases are TGTGCCAGCAGCGTAGCTAGGACAGCGTCTGGAAACACCATATATTTT. Looking up the rest from reference TRBV9 and TRBJ1-3 gives the full variable domain: DSGVTQTPKHLITATGQRVTLRCSPRSGDLSVYWYQQSLDQGLQFLIQYYNGEERAKGNILERFSAQQFPDLHSELNLSSLELGDSALYFCASSVARTASGNTIYFGEGSWLTVV.

This chain links TRBV10-3 with TRBJ1-3, with unresolved D. V was shortened by 4 bases and J by 0 bases, with 10 bases between the two germline ends. Germline V gives CDR1 ENHRY, CDR2 SYGVKD. This CDR3 is 15 amino acids long. The DNA of the CDR3 is TGTGCCATCAGTGGTGATAGTGGCTCTGGAAACACCATATATTTT. Its protein is CAISGDSGSGNTIYF.

The chain links TRBV27 to TRBJ1-1; D is undetermined. Germline V lookup: CDR1 MNHEY, CDR2 SMNVEV (reference sequence). Trimming cost V 6 bases and J 1 base, with 9 bases left between them. The CDR3 is 13 residues long. The CDR3 here is CASSGEPNTEAFF. CDR3 DNA sequence: TGTGCCAGCAGCGGGGAGCCGAACACTGAAGCTTTCTTT.

This chain connects TRBV7-3 to TRBJ1-6, with 10 bases fitting TRBD1. V lost 5 bases, J lost 9 bases, and 10 bases stayed unmatched. In germline, CDR1 is SGHTA, CDR2 FQGTGA. The CDR3 covers 16 residues. The CDR3 is CASSQTGQGYLSPLHF. DNA of the CDR3: TGTGCCAGCAGCCAAACGGGACAGGGGTACCTTTCACCCCTCCACTTT. The whole variable domain, filled in from reference TRBV7-3 and TRBJ1-6, reads GAGVSQTPSNKVTEKGKYVELRCDPISGHTALYWYRQSLGQGPEFLIYFQGTGAADDSGLPNDRFFAVRPEGSVSTLKIQRTERGDSAVYLCASSQTGQGYLSPLHFGNGTRLTVT.

This clone has a single count. The V call is TRBV6-1, the J call TRBJ1-2, with TRBD1 matching 7 bases. Germline loops: CDR1 MNHNS, CDR2 SASEGT. The CDR3 contains 14 residues. The V gene end was trimmed by 9 bases and the J gene end by 3 bases; junction bases not matched to a gene: 10. CDR3 DNA sequence: TGTGCCAGACCGGAGGCCGGGACAGACTATGGCTACACCTTC. As protein: CARPEAGTDYGYTF.

The V call is TRBV27, the J call TRBJ2-7; a possible D gene is TRBD2 (6 bases). V lost 5 bases to trimming and J lost 6 bases, with 20 bases between them. Per the germline V gene, CDR1 is MNHEY and CDR2 is SMNVEV (reference sequence). This CDR3 has 15 amino acids. The CDR3 region is CASSLIGTPRGEQYF. The CDR3 bases are TGTGCCAGCAGTCTAATAGGGACTCCGAGGGGCGAGCAGTACTTC.

The V call is TRBV6-4, the J call TRBJ2-7, with a tentative D call TRBD1 (5 bases). Trimming took 4 bases from V and 5 from J, leaving 12 bases between them. Germline CDR1 is MRHNA and CDR2 is SNTAGT. The CDR3 has 13 amino acids. Written as DNA, the CDR3 is TGTGCCAGCAGTGCGACAGTACGACACGAGCAGTACTTC. It yields the protein CASSATVRHEQYF.

The chain combines TRBV29-1 with TRBJ2-5; 14 positions match TRBD2. Per the germline V gene, CDR1 is SQVTM and CDR2 is ANQGSEA. The CDR3 consists of 14 residues. Trimming cost V 7 bases and J 4 bases; bases outside gene matches: 5. DNA of the CDR3: TGCAGCGGTCGACTAGCGGGAGGGCCAGAGACCCAGTACTTC. It specifies CSGRLAGGPETQYF.

CDR3 sequence reads: CASDSAGQGSTIYF. The CDR3 bases are TGTGCCAGCGACTCCGCGGGACAGGGGAGCACCATATATTTT. V and J are TRBV6-1 and TRBJ1-3, with 10 bases that match TRBD1. The CDR3 is made up of 14 amino acids. The germline V gene encodes CDR1 MNHNS and CDR2 SASEGT. J gave up 9 bases and V 8 bases, and 10 bases lay outside the gene matches.

This clone was detected only once. The rearrangement links TRBV5-1 to TRBJ2-1; 12 bases are shared with TRBD2. The CDR3 extends over 17 amino acids. V gave up 0 bases and J gave up 4 bases; unmatched junction bases: 5. CDR1 is SGHRS, CDR2 YFSETQ, per germline. The CDR3 region is CASSLVPSGGAYNEQFF. The CDR3 DNA sequence: TGCGCCAGCAGCTTGGTGCCTAGCGGGGGGGCTTACAATGAGCAGTTCTTC.

The rearrangement links TRBV9 to TRBJ2-7; perhaps TRBD1 as D (5 bases). CDR1 and CDR2 from the germline V gene are SGDLS and YYNGEE. The germline V and J ends were trimmed by 3 bases and 0 bases, with 16 bases remaining between them. This CDR3 has 16 residues. The CDR3 DNA sequence: TGTGCCAGCAGCGCCTCAAGGGGAAGTCCCTCCTACGAGCAGTACTTC. This encodes CASSASRGSPSYEQYF.

This chain links TRBV7-7 with TRBJ2-1; maybe TRBD2 (6 bases). The V end was cut by 5 bases, the J end by 7 bases, with 18 bases between. CDR1 is SSHAT, CDR2 FNYEAQ, per germline (reference sequence). This CDR3 has 15 residues. This chain's CDR3 is CASSPSLAKWNEQFF. The CDR3 DNA follows: TGTGCCAGCAGCCCCTCGCTAGCGAAATGGAATGAGCAGTTCTTC.

The V call is TRBV28, the J call TRBJ2-7, with D possibly TRBD1 on 5 matching bases. This CDR3 region has 13 residues. Trimming removed 6 bases from V and 3 bases from J, with 12 bases in between. Germline V gives CDR1 MDHEN, CDR2 SYDVKM. CDR3 nucleotide sequence: TGTGCCAGCAGAGTGGGCAGGGACTACGAGCAGTACTTC. Its protein is CASRVGRDYEQYF.

CDR3 protein: CASSLVTGVYGYTF. CDR3 sequence (DNA): TGTGCCAGCAGCTTGGTAACAGGGGTCTATGGCTACACCTTC. The V and J genes are TRBV5-4 and TRBJ1-2; 7 bases line up with TRBD1. The ends lost 0 bases at V and 4 bases at J; junction bases unmatched: 3. Germline V gene lookup returns CDR1 SGHNT and CDR2 YYREEE (reference sequence). CDR3 length: 14 amino acids.

This chain uses TRBV6-1 with TRBJ2-7; 10 bases fit TRBD1. Trimming took 4 bases from V and 2 from J; bases not matched to a gene: 8. Germline V gives CDR1 MNHNS, CDR2 SASEGT. CDR3 length: 16 residues. The CDR3 protein is CASSGTAGTGAYEQYF. The CDR3, as DNA: TGTGCCAGCAGTGGAACCGCGGGGACAGGGGCCTACGAGCAGTACTTC.

The J gene is TRBJ1-2, the V gene TRBV6-5; D unresolved. From germline, CDR1 is MNHEY and CDR2 SVGAGI. V lost 7 bases and J 7 bases, leaving 19 bases between the germline ends. The CDR3 runs to 14 residues. CDR3 nucleotide sequence: TGTGCCAGCAAAGGAGGCAACAGAAAGGGTGGCTACACCTTC. It yields the protein CASKGGNRKGGYTF.

The rearrangement joins TRBV28 to TRBJ2-5; 9 bases match TRBD1. The germline gives CDR1 MDHEN, CDR2 SYDVKM. Trimming at V came to 6 bases and at J to 5 bases, leaving 10 bases not matched to a gene. There are 15 residues in the CDR3. CDR3 sequence: CASSPGQGFWETQYF. The CDR3 coding sequence is TGTGCCAGCAGCCCGGGACAGGGCTTTTGGGAGACCCAGTACTTC. Full variable domain (missing parts from reference TRBV28 and TRBJ2-5): DVKVTQSSRYLVKRTGEKVFLECVQDMDHENMFWYRQDPGLGLRLIYFSYDVKMKEKGDIPEGYSVSREKKERFSLILESASTNQTSMYLCASSPGQGFWETQYFGPGTRLLVL.

The chain combines TRBV30 with TRBJ2-6; D is possibly TRBD1 (6 bases). Trimming left V 1 base short and J 2 bases short, with 12 bases between. Germline CDR1 and CDR2: GTSNPN and SVGIG (reference sequence). CDR3 size: 16 residues. The DNA of the CDR3 is TGTGCCTGGAGTGCCCAGGGGCGGACTGGGGCCAACGTCCTGACTTTC. Its protein is CAWSAQGRTGANVLTF.

This sequence joins TRBV4-1 and TRBJ2-3, with TRBD2 matching 13 bases. Per the germline V gene, CDR1 is MGHRA and CDR2 is YSYEKL. This CDR3 spans 19 amino acids. J lost 3 bases, V lost 3 bases, and 12 bases had no gene match. CDR3 nucleotide sequence: TGCGCCAGCAGCCAGCTACTAGCGGGAGGGCCTAGGGGGACAGATACGCAGTATTTT. This translates into CASSQLLAGGPRGTDTQYF.

CDR3 coding DNA: TGTGCCAGCAGCCAAGCCCCGGGACAGGGCTACGAGCAGTACTTC. Its translation is CASSQAPGQGYEQYF. This chain connects TRBV14 to TRBJ2-7; 9 bases are a match to TRBD1. The CDR3 has 15 residues. Trimming cost V 1 base and J 3 bases; bases outside gene matches: 4. Germline-derived CDR1 and CDR2 are SGHDN and FVKESK.

The chain couples TRBV4-2 to TRBJ2-3; D is possibly TRBD2 (5 bases). V was shortened by 1 base and J by 0 bases, with 11 bases between the two germline ends. CDR1 and CDR2 (germline): LGHNA, YNFKEQ. CDR3 length equals 16 residues. The CDR3 spells CASSQVSAESTDTQYF. CDR3 sequence (DNA): TGTGCCAGCAGCCAAGTGTCAGCGGAGAGCACAGATACGCAGTATTTT.

The chain joins TRBV6-1 to TRBJ1-5; D might be TRBD1 (6 bases). Germline-derived CDR1 and CDR2 are MNHNS and SASEGT. The CDR3 runs 15 residues. The ends were cut back, 1 base at V and 7 bases at J, with 14 bases in the middle. This chain's CDR3 is CASSEGTAYPQPQHF. The CDR3 nucleotides read TGTGCCAGCAGTGAAGGGACAGCGTACCCGCAGCCCCAGCATTTT.

The J gene is TRBJ1-2, the V gene TRBV20-1; D is unclear. In germline, CDR1 is DFQATT, CDR2 SNEGSKA (reference sequence). The ends were cut back, 5 bases at V and 6 bases at J, with 10 bases in the middle. The CDR3 runs to 11 residues. CDR3 region: CSASRIDGYTF. Here the CDR3 DNA reads TGCAGTGCTTCGAGAATAGATGGCTACACCTTC.

The V call is TRBV19, the J call TRBJ1-2; 11 bases line up with TRBD1. Trimming at V came to 6 bases and at J to 3 bases, leaving 3 bases not matched to a gene. The germline V gene encodes CDR1 LNHDA and CDR2 SQIVND (reference sequence). This CDR3 is built from 14 residues. CDR3 DNA sequence: TGTGCCAGTAGGCGGACAGGGGGCGACTATGGCTACACCTTC. Its translation is CASRRTGGDYGYTF.

The rearrangement uses TRBV11-2 and TRBJ1-3, with TRBD1 matching 7 bases. The CDR3 consists of 16 residues. J was trimmed by 1 base and V by 1 base; bases with no gene match: 4. Per germline, CDR1 SGHAT and CDR2 FQNNGV. CDR3 bases: TGTGCCAGCAGCTTAGCTCCGACAGGGTCTGGAAACACCATATATTTT. It is translated as CASSLAPTGSGNTIYF.

This rearrangement joins TRBV7-9 to TRBJ2-5, with D possibly being TRBD2 (5 bases). CDR1 is SEHNR, CDR2 FQNEAQ, per germline (reference sequence). The CDR3 runs to 16 residues. Trimming pared 3 bases from V and 3 bases from J, leaving 17 bases between. The CDR3 loop is CASSFNAGQVEETQYF. CDR3 DNA: TGTGCCAGCAGCTTCAATGCGGGCCAGGTAGAAGAGACCCAGTACTTC.

The V gene is TRBV5-8, the J gene TRBJ2-1; D perhaps matches TRBD2 (5 bases). This CDR3 is built from 15 residues. With 2 bases removed from V and 0 bases from J, the gap between germline ends came to 9 bases. The germline gives CDR1 SGHTS, CDR2 YDEGEE. This CDR3 reads CASSFSASSYNEQFF. CDR3 in DNA: TGTGCCAGCAGCTTTAGCGCGAGCTCCTACAATGAGCAGTTCTTC.